The source of this T cell receptor (beta chain) is a study of tumor-infiltrating lymphocytes in primary liver carcinoma. Total RNA (about 500 ng) served as template for TCR beta cDNA synthesis primed by a constant-region primer. It was through three nested multiplex PCR rounds of slightly modified ARM-PCR that TCR beta libraries arose. In the first two PCR rounds, TRBV1-TRBV30 forward primers were paired with a C-beta reverse primer, and each round lasted about 9 cycles. MiXCR, applied by TCRdb to the multiplex PCR reads, yields one record per CDR3 protein. Altogether over 250,000 distinct CDR3 sequences are present, 58% being singletons, with the ten largest covering approximately 15%. Per germline, CDR1 SGHTS and CDR2 YDEGEE. The CDR3 totals 17 residues. The ends were cut back, 2 bases at V and 3 bases at J, with 18 bases in the middle. The source of the blood RNA was unsorted whole blood, and germline DNA was extracted as well. It was before surgery that four milliliters of peripheral blood were collected.

The material sequenced was peripheral blood. The chain joins TRBV5-8 to TRBJ2-1; D is unresolved. The TCR originated in a woman aged 25 to 45 with primary liver carcinoma and hepatitis B virus infection. The CDR3 loop reads CASSFGRAKVRYNEQFF. CDR3 DNA: TGTGCCAGCAGCTTTGGTCGAGCGAAAGTTCGCTACAATGAGCAGTTCTTC. The full variable domain, completed using reference TRBV5-8 and TRBJ2-1, is EAGVTQSPTHLIKTRGQQATLRCSPISGHTSVYWYQQALGLGLQFLLWYDEGEERNRGNFPPRFSGRQFPNYSSELNVNALELEDSALYLCASSFGRAKVRYNEQFFGPGTRLTVL.